A single sample is the source of the 29 T cell receptor beta chains below, sequenced in a study of blood T cell repertoires in COVID-19. The assay was immunoSEQ multiplex PCR, and TCRdb's table has in-frame clones only and misses some. The profile covers about 140,000 clones, with roughly 90% appearing a single time and 10% taken by the ten largest. Sequences were obtained from peripheral blood. These receptors came from a man in his fifties with active or convalescent COVID-19.

CDR3 nucleotides: TGTGCCAGTAGTCGTTTAGATAGCACAGATACGCAGTATTTT. Its protein product is CASSRLDSTDTQYF. The rearrangement links TRBV19 to TRBJ2-3; D is unclear. Germline V gene sequence: CDR1 LNHDA, CDR2 SQIVND (reference sequence). This CDR3 is built from 14 residues. V was trimmed by 5 bases and J by 0 bases, leaving 9 bases between them.

DNA for the CDR3: TGTGCCAGCAGCCTTCCGACAGGGAAGGGCACCGGGGAGCTGTTTTTT. Translated, it gives CASSLPTGKGTGELFF. The V call is TRBV14, the J call TRBJ2-2, with 7 nucleotides matching TRBD1. This CDR3 spans 16 amino acids. Germline V CDR1 and CDR2: SGHDN, FVKESK. V lost 4 bases and J lost 4; bases outside the gene matches: 9.

This clone appeared once. The rearrangement links TRBV25-1 to TRBJ2-1; the D gene is possibly TRBD1 (6 bases). Germline V gene sequence: CDR1 MGHDK, CDR2 SYGVNS. Trimming shortened V by 2 bases and J by 6 bases, and 11 bases separated the two germline ends. CDR3 length: 14 residues. The CDR3 sequence: CASSEPGQINEQFF. DNA of the CDR3: TGTGCCAGCAGTGAACCCGGACAGATCAATGAGCAGTTCTTC.

This chain links TRBV3-1 (or the pseudogene TRBV3-2) with TRBJ2-7, with no clear D. The V gene's germline CDR1 is LGHDT and CDR2 YNNKEL (reference sequence). The CDR3 totals 12 residues. Trimming took off 1 base at V and 6 bases at J, with 7 bases between the two ends. DNA of the CDR3: TGTGCCAGCAGCCAAGTCTCGTCCGAGCAGTACTTC. Translation: CASSQVSSEQYF.

The chain employs TRBV7-3 and TRBJ2-7; a possible D gene is TRBD1 (7 bases). The CDR3 loop spans 13 amino acids. Trimming stripped 5 bases from V and 6 bases from J, with 14 bases between. Germline lookup yields CDR1 SGHTA and CDR2 FQGTGA. CDR3 sequence reads: CASSITGEAEQYF. The CDR3 nucleotides read TGTGCCAGCAGCATTACAGGGGAGGCCGAGCAGTACTTC.

The chain links TRBV9 to TRBJ1-1, with 9 bases aligning to TRBD1. This CDR3 is built from 13 residues. With V trimmed by 5 bases and J by 8 bases, 7 bases remained unmatched. The germline gives CDR1 SGDLS, CDR2 YYNGEE. As DNA, the CDR3 is TGTGCCAGCAGTGATGGACAGGGGATAGAAGCTTTCTTT. Its translation: CASSDGQGIEAFF.

This clone appeared a single time. This chain links TRBV9 with TRBJ2-1, with D possibly matching TRBD1 (5 bases). V was clipped by 3 bases and J by 4 bases, with 11 bases between them. This CDR3 contains 14 residues. From germline, CDR1 is SGDLS and CDR2 YYNGEE. The CDR3 sequence: CASSAVDNYNEQFF. The CDR3 DNA reads as TGTGCCAGCAGCGCCGTGGACAATTACAATGAGCAGTTCTTC. The full variable domain, in which reference TRBV9 and TRBJ2-1 provide the parts outside the CDR3, is DSGVTQTPKHLITATGQRVTLRCSPRSGDLSVYWYQQSLDQGLQFLIQYYNGEERAKGNILERFSAQQFPDLHSELNLSSLELGDSALYFCASSAVDNYNEQFFGPGTRLTVL.

The chain uses TRBV7-2 and TRBJ2-2; 8 nucleotides align to TRBD1. CDR1 is SGHTA and CDR2 is FQGNSA in the germline V gene. This CDR3 is built from 15 residues. The J segment lost 3 bases and the V segment lost 3 bases, leaving 3 bases of the junction unmatched. The DNA of the CDR3 is TGTGCCAGCAGCTTCCAGGGGGCCTACACCGGGGAGCTGTTTTTT. Translation gives CASSFQGAYTGELFF.

The chain has TRBV28 and TRBJ1-5, with TRBD1 identical over 7 bases. This CDR3 spans 15 amino acids. Trimming cost V 3 bases and J 3 bases; bases outside gene matches: 5. The germline CDR1 and CDR2 sequences are MDHEN and SYDVKM. In nucleotides, the CDR3 is TGTGCCAGCAGTTTTCGCAGGGGGTCCAATCAGCCCCAGCATTTT. Translated, it gives CASSFRRGSNQPQHF.

The chain couples TRBV19 to TRBJ1-1; D is uncertain. Trimming left V 7 bases short and J 5 bases short, with 14 bases between. Germline CDR1 and CDR2: LNHDA and SQIVND (reference sequence). This CDR3 is 13 amino acids long. This chain's CDR3 is CASTHPRGTEAFF. The DNA of the CDR3 is TGTGCCAGTACCCACCCGAGAGGAACTGAAGCTTTCTTT.

The chain employs TRBV18 and TRBJ2-1; 15 bases map to TRBD2. With V trimmed by 5 bases and J by 0 bases, 11 bases remained unmatched. Germline lookup yields CDR1 KGHSH and CDR2 LQKENI. This CDR3 region has 20 residues. This chain's CDR3 is CASSAGTSGRSKSSYNEQFF. CDR3 sequence (DNA): TGTGCCAGCTCAGCGGGGACTAGCGGGAGGTCTAAGAGCTCCTACAATGAGCAGTTCTTC.

The chain links TRBV13 to TRBJ2-1, with 12 bases matching TRBD2. V lost 4 bases and J lost 4; bases outside the gene matches: 5. CDR1 PRHDT and CDR2 FYEKMQ come from the germline V gene (reference sequence). CDR3 size: 16 residues. Here the CDR3 DNA reads TGTGCCAGCAGCTCCCGGACTAGCGGGAAGTACAATGAGCAGTTCTTC. Protein product: CASSSRTSGKYNEQFF.

This chain connects TRBV2 to TRBJ2-2; 10 nucleotides agree with TRBD1. The germline gives CDR1 SNHLY, CDR2 FYNNEI. After removal of 4 bases from V and 6 bases from J, the junction contained 5 bases not matched to a gene. The CDR3 spans 15 residues. The CDR3, as DNA: TGTGCCAGCAGTGGGGACAGGGGAACCGCCGGGGAGCTGTTTTTT. Translating it yields CASSGDRGTAGELFF.

The rearrangement uses TRBV6-4 and TRBJ2-1, with 14 bases aligning to TRBD2. The CDR3 contains 15 residues. With 2 bases clipped from V and 6 bases from J, the junction kept 0 bases outside the gene matches. CDR1 is MRHNA, CDR2 SNTAGT, per germline. CDR3 coding DNA: TGTGCCAGCAGTGACGGACTAGCGGGAGGCAATGAGCAGTTCTTC. Its translation: CASSDGLAGGNEQFF.

The chain is built from TRBV19 and TRBJ1-1; D ambiguous. V lost 5 bases and J 1 base, leaving 8 bases between the germline ends. CDR3 length: 13 residues. Germline loops: CDR1 LNHDA, CDR2 SQIVND (reference sequence). CDR3 in DNA: TGTGCCAGTAGTCTAACCTGGAACACTGAAGCTTTCTTT. Translated: CASSLTWNTEAFF.

This clone was seen a few times. The chain couples TRBV12-3 or TRBV12-4 to TRBJ2-2, with D tentatively TRBD1 (5 bases). The CDR3 consists of 13 residues. V lost 8 bases and J 2 bases, leaving 9 bases between the germline ends. The CDR3 spells CASFGQNTGELFF. The CDR3 DNA reads TGTGCCAGCTTCGGACAAAACACCGGGGAGCTGTTTTTT.

The chain carries TRBV5-1 and TRBJ2-2; D is ambiguous. CDR3 length equals 13 residues. The germline CDR1 and CDR2 sequences are SGHRS and YFSETQ. The ends were cut back, 5 bases at V and 5 bases at J, with 10 bases in the middle. CDR3 protein: CASRYAGTGELFF. As DNA, the CDR3 is TGCGCCAGCAGGTACGCAGGAACCGGGGAGCTGTTTTTT. The full variable domain, its missing parts supplied by reference TRBV5-1 and TRBJ2-2, is KAGVTQTPRYLIKTRGQQVTLSCSPISGHRSVSWYQQTPGQGLQFLFEYFSETQRNKGNFPGRFSGRQFSNSRSEMNVSTLELGDSALYLCASRYAGTGELFFGEGSRLTVL.

V usage is TRBV29-1 and J usage is TRBJ2-3; 9 bases line up with TRBD2. CDR3 length: 16 residues. Germline loops: CDR1 SQVTM, CDR2 ANQGSEA. With 0 bases clipped from V and 0 bases from J, the junction kept 4 bases outside the gene matches. The CDR3 loop reads CSVEDPSGASTDTQYF. In nucleotides, the CDR3 is TGCAGCGTTGAAGATCCTAGCGGGGCTAGCACAGATACGCAGTATTTT.

Notes on this clone: At one end the junction does not follow the germline gene, possibly because of a read error. The chain links TRBV4-3 to TRBJ1-3; TRBD1 is a possible D gene (5 bases). The CDR3 length is 13 residues. Looked up from germline, CDR1 is LGHNA and CDR2 is YSLEER. CDR3 protein: CASSQEKDTSHFF. CDR3 sequence (DNA): TGCGCCAGCAGCCAAGAAAAGGACACATCTCACTTTTTT.

This clone was observed a few times. The CDR3 DNA follows: TGCGCCAGCAGCTTCGAGGTTACCTACGAGCAGTACTTC. Protein product: CASSFEVTYEQYF. This chain connects TRBV5-1 to TRBJ2-7; D remains unclear. V lost 2 bases to trimming and J lost 2 bases, with 8 bases between them. The CDR3 is made up of 13 amino acids. Germline V lookup: CDR1 SGHRS, CDR2 YFSETQ. Using reference TRBV5-1 and TRBJ2-7 for the parts outside the CDR3, the full variable domain is KAGVTQTPRYLIKTRGQQVTLSCSPISGHRSVSWYQQTPGQGLQFLFEYFSETQRNKGNFPGRFSGRQFSNSRSEMNVSTLELGDSALYLCASSFEVTYEQYFGPGTRLTVT.

V and J are TRBV28 and TRBJ1-4; tentative D call: TRBD1 (6 bases). V dropped 2 bases and J dropped 7 bases, with 14 bases sitting between them. This CDR3 is built from 15 residues. CDR1 MDHEN and CDR2 SYDVKM come from the germline V gene. CDR3 nucleotide sequence: TGTGCCAGCAGTTTAGGGGGCCTAAGGGGTGAAAAACTGTTTTTT. This codes for CASSLGGLRGEKLFF. Variable domain in full (rest from reference TRBV28 and TRBJ1-4): DVKVTQSSRYLVKRTGEKVFLECVQDMDHENMFWYRQDPGLGLRLIYFSYDVKMKEKGDIPEGYSVSREKKERFSLILESASTNQTSMYLCASSLGGLRGEKLFFGSGTQLSVL.

This clone was detected a few times. The chain has TRBV10-3 and TRBJ2-5, with 11 bases fitting TRBD1. CDR3 length: 15 amino acids. Germline-derived CDR1 and CDR2 are ENHRY and SYGVKD. J was trimmed by 6 bases and V by 11 bases; bases with no gene match: 14. The DNA for the CDR3 is TGTGCCGCAACCGGGACAGGGGGTGTCGGACAGACCCAGTACTTC. This gives the protein CAATGTGGVGQTQYF.

The chain carries TRBV10-3 and TRBJ1-2, with TRBD1 as a possible D gene (6 bases). V lost 2 bases, J lost 7 bases, and 17 bases lay in between. CDR3 length: 15 residues. Germline CDR1 reads ENHRY; CDR2 reads SYGVKD. The CDR3: CAISETKRQDGGYTF. In nucleotides, the CDR3 is TGTGCCATCAGTGAGACCAAACGACAGGATGGTGGCTACACCTTC.

The chain uses TRBV14 and TRBJ2-7; 7 bases match TRBD2. Germline V gene sequence: CDR1 SGHDN, CDR2 FVKESK. This CDR3 is built from 16 residues. V lost 2 bases to trimming and J lost 2 bases; unmatched junction nucleotides: 9. The CDR3 bases are TGTGCCAGCAGCCAAAGGGGAGGGGCATTAACCTACGAGCAGTACTTC. It translates to CASSQRGGALTYEQYF.

The chain has TRBV28 and TRBJ2-3; D might be TRBD1 (6 bases). Trimming took off 6 bases at V and 3 bases at J, with 10 bases between the two ends. Per germline, CDR1 MDHEN and CDR2 SYDVKM. The CDR3 spans 13 residues. In nucleotides, the CDR3 is TGTGCCAGCAGGTCGCAGGGGACAGATACGCAGTATTTT. This codes for CASRSQGTDTQYF.

The chain employs TRBV5-4 and TRBJ2-2, with D tentatively TRBD2 (6 bases). The CDR3 sequence is 17 residues long. Trimming cost V 4 bases and J 0 bases, with 16 bases left between them. CDR1 SGHNT and CDR2 YYREEE come from the germline V gene (reference sequence). CDR3 sequence reads: CASSPGGNPSNTGELFF. CDR3 coding DNA: TGTGCCAGCAGCCCTGGAGGGAATCCTTCGAACACCGGGGAGCTGTTTTTT.

The chain carries TRBV9 and TRBJ2-3; 10 positions agree with TRBD2. After removal of 0 bases from V and 2 bases from J, the junction contained 3 bases not matched to a gene. The CDR3 has 16 amino acids. Germline V gene sequence: CDR1 SGDLS, CDR2 YYNGEE. CDR3 nucleotides: TGTGCCAGCAGCGTAGGGACTAGCGGATACACAGATACGCAGTATTTT. This translates into CASSVGTSGYTDTQYF.

The chain couples TRBV3-1 (or the pseudogene TRBV3-2) to TRBJ1-1, with a possible D match to TRBD1 (5 bases). V lost 1 base and J 11 bases, leaving 14 bases between the germline ends. Germline V lookup: CDR1 LGHDT, CDR2 YNNKEL (reference sequence). This CDR3 contains 13 residues. For the CDR3, the DNA is TGTGCCAGCAGCCAAGCATCGGGGGTTAGGGCTTTCTTT. This codes for CASSQASGVRAFF.

The chain carries TRBV6-5 and TRBJ1-1; D not resolved. This CDR3 has 15 amino acids. V gave up 6 bases and J gave up 0 bases, with 14 bases separating them. Germline CDR1 reads MNHEY; CDR2 reads SVGAGI. The CDR3 sequence is CASSSRTAMNTEAFF. CDR3 sequence (DNA): TGTGCCAGCAGCTCTAGGACTGCTATGAACACTGAAGCTTTCTTT.